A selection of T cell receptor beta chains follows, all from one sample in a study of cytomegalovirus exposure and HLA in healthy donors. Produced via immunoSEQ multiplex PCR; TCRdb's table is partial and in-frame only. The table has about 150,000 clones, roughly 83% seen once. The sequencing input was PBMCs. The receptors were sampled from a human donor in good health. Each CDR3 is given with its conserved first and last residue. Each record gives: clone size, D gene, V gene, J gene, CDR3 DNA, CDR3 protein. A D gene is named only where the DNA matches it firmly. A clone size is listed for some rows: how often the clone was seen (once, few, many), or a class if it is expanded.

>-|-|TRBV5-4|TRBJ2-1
TGTGCCAGCAGCTTCTTTCGGGGAAAGAAGGGATTCGAGCAGTTCTTC
CASSFFRGKKGFEQFF
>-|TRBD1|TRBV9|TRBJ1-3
TGTGCCAGCACTCCAACCGGGACAGGGTTTGGAAACACCATATATTTT
CASTPTGTGFGNTIYF
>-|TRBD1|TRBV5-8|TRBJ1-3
TGTGCCAGCAGCTGGGTTACAGGGGGTCTCTCTGGAAACACCATATATTTT
CASSWVTGGLSGNTIYF
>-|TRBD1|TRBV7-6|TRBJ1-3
TGTGCCAGCAGCTTAGGAGGACAGGGCTACCATTACTCTGGAAACACCATATATTTT
CASSLGGQGYHYSGNTIYF
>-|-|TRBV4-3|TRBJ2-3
TGCGCCAGCAGCTCTCGACGACTAGTAGGTACAGATACGCAGTATTTT
CASSSRRLVGTDTQYF
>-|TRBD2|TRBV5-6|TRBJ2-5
TGTGCCAGCAGCTTGGGCGGGAGTGGTGAGACCCAGTACTTC
CASSLGGSGETQYF
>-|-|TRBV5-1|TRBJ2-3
TGCGCCAGCAGCTTCCAGGGACTTTTCACAGATACGCAGTATTTT
CASSFQGLFTDTQYF
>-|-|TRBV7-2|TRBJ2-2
TGTGCCAGCAGCGCGCCTTTAGTAGGAGGCACCGGGGAGCTGTTTTTT
CASSAPLVGGTGELFF
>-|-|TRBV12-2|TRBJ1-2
TGTGCAAGTCGCCCATATAATCAGGGACAGATGTATGGCTACACCTTC
CASRPYNQGQMYGYTF
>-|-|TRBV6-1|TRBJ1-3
TGTGCCAGCAGTGCCCCCTCAGGGATTTCTGGAAACACCATATATTTT
CASSAPSGISGNTIYF
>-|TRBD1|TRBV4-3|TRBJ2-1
TGCGCCAGCAGTACAGGGGAGAATGAGCAGTTCTTC
CASSTGENEQFF
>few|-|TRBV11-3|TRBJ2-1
TGTGCCAGCAGCTTAAATCCGGGGAATGAGCAGTTCTTC
CASSLNPGNEQFF
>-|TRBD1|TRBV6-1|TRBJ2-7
TGTGCCAGCAAACGGACAGGGCGCTCCTACGAGCAGTACTTC
CASKRTGRSYEQYF
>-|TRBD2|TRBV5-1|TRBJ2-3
TGCGCCAGCAGCTTGGGGCTAGCGGGGTCCACAGATACGCAGTATTTT
CASSLGLAGSTDTQYF
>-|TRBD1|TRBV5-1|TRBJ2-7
TGCGCCAGCAGCCCCTGGGACAGGGGCGCCTACGAGCAGTACTTC
CASSPWDRGAYEQYF
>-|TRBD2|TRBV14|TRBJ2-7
TGTGCCTGCAGCAACCGGGGACTAGCATTCGAGCAGTACTTC
CACSNRGLAFEQYF
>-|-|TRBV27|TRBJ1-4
TGTGCCAGCAGTTATGGCAGTTCACCCGAAAAACTGTTTTTT
CASSYGSSPEKLFF
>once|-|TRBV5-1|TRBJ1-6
TGCGCCAGCCGCCCTTATTCCGGGGGGCAAACCCTCCACTTT
CASRPYSGGQTLHF
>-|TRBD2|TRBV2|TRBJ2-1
TGTGCCAGCAGCCTTCTGGATCTAGCGGGAGACGATGAGCAGTTCTTC
CASSLLDLAGDDEQFF
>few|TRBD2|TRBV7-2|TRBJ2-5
TGTGCCAGCAGCCTTGGGGGGGATCTCCAAGAGACCCAGTACTTC
CASSLGGDLQETQYF
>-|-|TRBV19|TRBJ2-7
TGTGCCAGTAGTATTAGCTCAGATTCCTACGAGCAGTACTTC
CASSISSDSYEQYF
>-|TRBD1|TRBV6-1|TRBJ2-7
TGTGCCAGCAGGGACAGGGGAAGGTCCTACGAGCAGTACTTC
CASRDRGRSYEQYF
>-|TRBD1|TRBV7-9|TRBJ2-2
TGTGCCAGCAGCTTGGGACAGGGCCTTCTTCAGGGCGGGGAGCTGTTTTTT
CASSLGQGLLQGGELFF
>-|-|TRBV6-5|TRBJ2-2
TGTGCCAGCAGTTACTTCAGGGGATCCGGGGAGCTGTTTTTT
CASSYFRGSGELFF
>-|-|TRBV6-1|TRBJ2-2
TGTGCCAGCAGTGAAGACGGCAGGGGCACCGGGGAGCTGTTTTTT
CASSEDGRGTGELFF
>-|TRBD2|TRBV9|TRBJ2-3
TGTGCCAGCAGCGGACGACCCACCAGCGGGAGGGCCCGCAACACAGATACGCAGTATTTT
CASSGRPTSGRARNTDTQYF
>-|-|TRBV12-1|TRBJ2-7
TGTGCCTGCCCGGGACAGGGTAGAGAGACCTACGAGCAGTACTTC
CACPGQGRETYEQYF
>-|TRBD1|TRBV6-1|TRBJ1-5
TGTGCCAGCAGTGCAGGGGGCCATCAGCCCCAGCATTTT
CASSAGGHQPQHF
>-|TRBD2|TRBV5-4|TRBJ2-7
TGTGCCAGCAGCCCAGCGGGGGGGCTCCCGAAACGCTACGAGCAGTACTTC
CASSPAGGLPKRYEQYF
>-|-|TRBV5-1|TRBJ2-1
TGCGCCAGCAGCACGGGACTGAATGAGCAGTTCTTC
CASSTGLNEQFF
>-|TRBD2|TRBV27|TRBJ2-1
TGTGCCAGCTACCCCCGGGGCGGGAGCAATGAGCAGTTCTTC
CASYPRGGSNEQFF
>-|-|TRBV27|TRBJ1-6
TGTGCCAGCAGTCCCACCCAGGGAAATTCACCCCTCCACTTT
CASSPTQGNSPLHF
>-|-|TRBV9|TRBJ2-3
TGTGCCAGCAGTCTTGGACCGGGACACGGAGATACGCAGTATTTT
CASSLGPGHGDTQYF
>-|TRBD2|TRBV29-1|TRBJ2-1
TGCAGCGTTGCGGTTACTAGCGGGATTGGCAATGAGCAGTTCTTC
CSVAVTSGIGNEQFF
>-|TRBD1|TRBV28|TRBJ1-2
TGTGCCAGCACCCTAAGGGGGCCGGGCAATGGCTACACCTTC
CASTLRGPGNGYTF
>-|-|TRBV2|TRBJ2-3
TGTGCCAGCACTGAAGTGGCATCGGGGTGGACAGATACGCAGTATTTT
CASTEVASGWTDTQYF
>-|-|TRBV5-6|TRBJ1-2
TGTGCCAGCAGCTTATGGGGAGGAGCCGACTCTAACTATGGCTACACCTTC
CASSLWGGADSNYGYTF
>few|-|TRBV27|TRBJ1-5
TGTGCCAGCAGTCCGGGGGTGGGTGGCAATCAGCCCCAGCATTTT
CASSPGVGGNQPQHF
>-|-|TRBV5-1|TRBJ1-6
TGCGCCAGCAGCTTGGGGCAGGGCCCTAATTCACCCCTCCACTTT
CASSLGQGPNSPLHF
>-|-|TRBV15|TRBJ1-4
TGTGCCACCAGCGCGCACATGGGCGCAACTAATGAAAAACTGTTTTTT
CATSAHMGATNEKLFF